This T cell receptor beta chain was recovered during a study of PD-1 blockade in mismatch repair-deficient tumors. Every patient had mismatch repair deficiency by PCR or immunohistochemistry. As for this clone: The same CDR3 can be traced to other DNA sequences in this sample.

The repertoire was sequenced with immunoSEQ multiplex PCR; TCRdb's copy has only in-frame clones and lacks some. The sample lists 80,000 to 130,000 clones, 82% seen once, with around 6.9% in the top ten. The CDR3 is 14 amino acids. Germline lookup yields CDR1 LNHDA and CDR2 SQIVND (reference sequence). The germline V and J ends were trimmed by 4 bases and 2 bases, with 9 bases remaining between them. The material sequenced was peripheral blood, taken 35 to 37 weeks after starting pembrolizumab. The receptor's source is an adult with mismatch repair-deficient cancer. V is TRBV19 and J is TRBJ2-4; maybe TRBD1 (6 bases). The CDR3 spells CASSNQGTKNIQYF. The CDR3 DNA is TGTGCCAGTAGTAACCAGGGGACCAAAAACATTCAGTACTTC.